This T cell receptor (beta chain) originates from a study of memory CD4+ T cells and cytomegalovirus serostatus. Whole-study results and caveats: Median bootstrapped AUC for CMV status was roughly 0.95 originally, approximately 0.9 US-trained. CD4+ memory repertoires contained about 40% of the roughly 150 reported CMV TCRbeta sequences.

About this clone itself: Its antigen is unknown.

The protocol was immunoSEQ multiplex PCR, while the TCRdb copy is restricted to in-frame clones and leaves out a portion. Of roughly 60,000 clones listed, approximately 71% are singletons. Single viable CD3+CD4+CD8-CD45RO+ cells were sorted as the memory CD4+ T cells. Serum IgG to CMV pp150, pp28, p38 and p52 defined serostatus. The sequence derives from an adult in good health and CMV-seronegative. The specimen sequenced was memory CD4+ T cells from blood.

CDR3 sequence: CAWTNSGRGETQYF. CDR3 in DNA: TGTGCCTGGACCAATAGCGGGAGAGGTGAGACCCAGTACTTC. J is TRBJ2-5 and V is TRBV30; 9 nucleotides agree with TRBD2. V shed 4 bases and J 5 bases; nucleotides not matched to a gene: 8. The CDR3 sequence is 14 residues long. The V gene's germline CDR1 is GTSNPN and CDR2 SVGIG (reference sequence).